This T cell receptor (beta chain) came from a study of prognosis after radiotherapy for stage I lung cancer (dated by TCRdb to 2020 to 2023). Some background on the complete study: Between April 2018 and January 2019, under 20 stage I NSCLC patients were enrolled in Nanjing, China. This study profiled peripheral blood TCR beta repertoires from stage I NSCLC patients before and after stereotactic body radiotherapy and linked the repertoires to distant failure. For each of the approximately 20 patients, one blood sample was taken before SBRT and one after, so the study sequenced around 40 samples in total. Patients with newly diagnosed primary stage I lung tumors numbered over eleven, with a few others having oligometastatic NSCLC after surgical resection of the primary tumor. On tumor histology, twelve patients had adenocarcinoma and more than 5 had squamous cell carcinoma. SBRT was delivered in 3 to 5 fractions with a biologically effective dose of at least 100 Gy, and image-guided IMRT or VMAT was used for delivery. All patients were regarded as medically inoperable, because of comorbidities in more than ten patients and refusal of surgery in several patients. SBRT was not combined with any concurrent therapy in any patient. About 20% of the 19 patients developed distant metastases after SBRT, at a median of roughly 7 months; the other 15 showed no significant progression. Ages in the cohort of some 13 men and 6 or 7 women ranged from roughly 53 to 84 years, with a median of 74.

Study-wide conclusions, independent of this receptor: None of the reported P values were adjusted for multiple comparisons. Whether the expanded TCR clones were tumor-specific was not determined. After SBRT, the number of unique TCR clones decreased (median about 10,000 before versus about 6,900 after; Wilcoxon paired P=0.011). The study was limited by its small cohort and short follow-up, and the findings require independent validation. Differences by metastasis status were reportedly seen in TRBV and TRBJ usage frequencies, involving two V genes at baseline and, after SBRT, nine V genes and two J genes. Post-SBRT Shannon entropy and its change from baseline were lower in patients who developed distant metastases; baseline Shannon entropy was not associated with metastases.

No patient had a history of other malignancies or prior chemotherapy or radiotherapy, and all had node-negative disease on CT and PET/CT. At each of two time points, roughly 6.5 milliliters of peripheral venous blood were collected in EDTA tubes. PBMCs were isolated by Ficoll-Paque Plus density-gradient centrifugation. Right after collection, samples were kept at -80 degrees C until analysis. The CDR3 sequence holds 17 residues, the cysteine and phenylalanine included. Only the CDR3 DNA is retained, 51 bases long and in frame from the first base. CDR1 and CDR2 (MDHEN, SYDVKM) derive from the germline V gene. About this clonotype itself: It lacks a known antigen. At one end, the junction sequence differs from germline, possibly due to a read error.

Two rounds of multiplex PCR were used to amplify the TCR beta CDR3 region from genomic DNA. In the first round of PCR, primers specific to each TRBV and TRBJ gene were used, and the primer sequences are filed in Chinese patent CN105087789A. Universal primers were used in the second PCR round. The Roche High Pure PCR Template Preparation Kit was used to extract genomic DNA from frozen PBMCs. The libraries underwent paired-end sequencing with 151 bp reads on an Illumina HiSeq 3000. The original pipeline was this. CutAdapt was used to discard raw reads that did not contain the multiplex PCR primer sequences. High-quality paired reads were merged into contigs with PEAR. TRB V, D and J gene segments were assigned to each contig with MiXCR by alignment to reference sequences. To remove sequencing errors, CDR3 sequences were clustered according to base quality and sequence similarity. Diversity was measured as Shannon entropy normalized by the natural log of productive TCR sequence number. One minus Shannon entropy divided by the natural log of the number of unique clonotypes was used as the definition of clonality. Progression-free survival cut-offs for repertoire metrics were chosen using the Youden index of ROC curves, with analyses run in R 3.5.3. Using fastp at Q25 and MiXCR, TCRdb reprocessed the public reads and kept productive beta chains. CDR3 protein sequences are deduplicated, and each keeps its most common genes and DNA. The V and J calls were not made by the authors but by TCRdb's processing. The sample table holds over 11,000 distinct CDR3 sequences, of which about 30% were seen once. The ten largest clones add up to roughly a tenth of the sample.

Sequencing used PBMCs, obtained before or after stereotactic body radiation therapy (not recorded which). The chain links TRBV28 with TRBJ2-7; no D segment can be confidently identified. This sequence was found in a donor over 45 with non-small cell lung cancer. The CDR3 protein: CASSLTPLKNSSYEQYF. The DNA sequence follows: TGTGCAAGCAGTTTAACCCCACTAAAAAACTCCTCCTACGAGCAGTACTTC.